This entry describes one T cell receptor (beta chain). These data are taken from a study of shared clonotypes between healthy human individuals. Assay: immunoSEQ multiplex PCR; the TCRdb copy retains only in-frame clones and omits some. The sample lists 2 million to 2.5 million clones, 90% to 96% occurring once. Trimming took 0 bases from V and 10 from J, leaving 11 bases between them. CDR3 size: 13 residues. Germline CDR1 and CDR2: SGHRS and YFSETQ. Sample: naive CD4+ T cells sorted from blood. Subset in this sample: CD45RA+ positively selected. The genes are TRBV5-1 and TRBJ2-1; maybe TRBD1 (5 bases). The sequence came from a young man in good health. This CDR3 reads CASSLGQWVEQFF. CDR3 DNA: TGCGCCAGCAGCTTGGGACAGTGGGTGGAGCAGTTCTTC.